These T cell receptor beta chains were read from a single sample in a study of T-cell reconstitution after alpha-beta-depleted transplantation in children. From the PCR reads, TCRdb called clonotypes with MiXCR, one entry per CDR3 protein. The table shows approximately 82,000 distinct CDR3 sequences, with 15% to 19% occurring only once. This material consisted of PBMCs, mostly from graft donor cells, taken 180 days after TCRalphabeta/CD19-depleted stem cell transplant. These receptors were obtained from a male patient between 2 and 9 years old who had a stem cell transplant for acute lymphoblastic leukemia, so the T cells may come from the graft donor. Each CDR3 is given with its conserved first and last residue. Fields, in order: CDR3 DNA, CDR3 protein, D gene, V gene, clone size, J gene. A D gene is named only where the DNA matches it firmly. Size is stated for part of the rows, as once, few or many counts, or as a class when the clone is expanded.

TGTGCCAGCAGTTATGGGGGCATTGGATTCGCCTACGAGCAGTACTTC CASSYGGIGFAYEQYF - TRBV6-2/TRBV6-3 many TRBJ2-7
TGCAGCGCAACCAGACAGGGTGCGGACACCGGGGAGCTGTTTTTT CSATRQGADTGELFF TRBD1 TRBV29-1 many TRBJ2-2
TGCAGTGCACTACTAGTCCCCACGGGTTATTTT CSALLVPTGYF - TRBV20-1 few TRBJ2-3
TGTGCCAGCAGCTCGGACAGGGGGTTCGCCTACGAGCAGTACTTC CASSSDRGFAYEQYF TRBD1 TRBV7-9 many TRBJ2-7
TGCTGTGCTAGGGACCGGGACGGTCGAGAAGGTTGGGGCTACACCTTC CCARDRDGREGWGYTF - TRBV20-1 - TRBJ1-2
TGCGCCAGCAGCTTGGCCGGCGCAGGGACTGTCTACGAGCAGTACTTC CASSLAGAGTVYEQYF - TRBV5-1 many TRBJ2-7
TGTGCCAGCAGCCTGGGACCAAAGGTTAATGAAAAACTGTTTTTT CASSLGPKVNEKLFF - TRBV5-4 many TRBJ1-4
TGTGCCAGCAGCTTTTTCCGGGACGGGAACACTGAAGCTTTCTTT CASSFFRDGNTEAFF - TRBV27 few TRBJ1-1
TGCAGCGTTGAAGAGAACAGGAACACCGGGGAGCTGTTTTTT CSVEENRNTGELFF - TRBV29-1 - TRBJ2-2
TGTGCCAGCAGTGAGACAGGGGGCCCGGGGAACACTGAAGCTTTCTTT CASSETGGPGNTEAFF TRBD1 TRBV2 - TRBJ1-1
TGTGCCAGCATGACGGGACTAGCGGGGGCCCGATCCTACAATGAGCAGTTCTTC CASMTGLAGARSYNEQFF TRBD2 TRBV3-1 few TRBJ2-1
TGTGCCAGCAGCTTAGATATCCCGCGGGGAGCTTTCTTT CASSLDIPRGAFF - TRBV11-2 - TRBJ1-1
TGTGCCACCCTTGGGCAGGGGAGCTACGAGCAGTACTTC CATLGQGSYEQYF - TRBV15 few TRBJ2-7
TGTGCCACCAGCGGACAAATAAATCAGCCCCAGCATTTT CATSGQINQPQHF - TRBV24-1 few TRBJ1-5
TGCAGCGCTAGGACGGATTCCTACGAGCAGTACTTC CSARTDSYEQYF - TRBV29-1 - TRBJ2-7
TGTGCCAGCAGTCCAGGACAGTCCACAGATACGCAGTATTTT CASSPGQSTDTQYF - TRBV7-8 few TRBJ2-3
TGTGCCAGCAGCTCAGTAGGTCCCTCCTACGAGCAGTACTTC CASSSVGPSYEQYF - TRBV7-2 few TRBJ2-7
TGTGCCGTTGGGGACAGCACAGATACGCAGTATTTT CAVGDSTDTQYF - TRBV6-1 - TRBJ2-3
TGCGCCAGCAGCTCAAAGGGAGTTTCCTCTGGGGCCAACGTCCTGACTTTC CASSSKGVSSGANVLTF - TRBV5-1 many TRBJ2-6
TGTGCCAGCAGTGAGCGACAGGGGTCCGGCGTAAAACTGTTTTTT CASSERQGSGVKLFF TRBD1 TRBV25-1 few TRBJ1-4
TGCAGCGTAGGACAGCCCTACGAGCAGTACTTC CSVGQPYEQYF - TRBV29-1 few TRBJ2-7
TGTGCCAGCAGCTATGCACAGGGTGCAGGGGCCAACGTCCTGACTTTC CASSYAQGAGANVLTF - TRBV6-5 - TRBJ2-6
TGCAGTGCTAGTTCTGGTCCTGTGCGCGAGCAGTACTTC CSASSGPVREQYF - TRBV20-1 many TRBJ2-7
TGCAGTGCTACCTCCCGGGGGGGGTACGAGCAGTACTTC CSATSRGGYEQYF TRBD2 TRBV20-1 - TRBJ2-7
TGTGCCAGCAGTAGGACAGGTTTCAATCAGCCCCAGCATTTT CASSRTGFNQPQHF TRBD1 TRBV12-3/TRBV12-4 many TRBJ1-5
TGTGCCAGCAGTTACTCGGGGACGGTGCTCGGCGAGCAGTACTTC CASSYSGTVLGEQYF - TRBV6-2/TRBV6-3 few TRBJ2-7
TGCAGCGTCAACAAACCGGGGGAAGGAGGCTACACCTTC CSVNKPGEGGYTF - TRBV29-1 few TRBJ1-2
TGCAGTGCTAGACCACTGAGCGGGGGGCCTTCCTACAATGAGCAGTTCTTC CSARPLSGGPSYNEQFF TRBD2 TRBV20-1 - TRBJ2-1
TGTGCCAGCTCACTGAGGGAGACGACGGCCAGAAACAATGAGCAGTTCTTC CASSLRETTARNNEQFF - TRBV18 - TRBJ2-1
TGTGCCAGCAGCCCGAGCTGGGACTACAACACAGATACGCAGTATTTT CASSPSWDYNTDTQYF TRBD2 TRBV7-2 few TRBJ2-3
TGTGCCAGCAGCTTAGGGACCTCGGGACTCCTCTACGAGCAGTACTTC CASSLGTSGLLYEQYF - TRBV7-2 - TRBJ2-7
TGTGCCAGCAGTTTGGGGGGCGCGGGCACCGGGGAGCTGTTTTTT CASSLGGAGTGELFF - TRBV28 few TRBJ2-2
TGTGCCAGCTCACCACCGATAGAACTCCTAGGAGGGACAGATACGCAGTATTTT CASSPPIELLGGTDTQYF - TRBV18 - TRBJ2-3
TGCAGTGCCAGTTCGGCCAGGGTAGGCCAGCCCCAGCATTTT CSASSARVGQPQHF - TRBV20-1 many TRBJ1-5
TGTGCCAGCAGCGGGTGGGCAGTCCAAGAGACCCAGTACTTC CASSGWAVQETQYF - TRBV7-6 - TRBJ2-5
TGCAGCGGGTGGAAGCCTGGAAGCCCCGGGGAGCTGTTTTTT CSGWKPGSPGELFF - TRBV29-1 - TRBJ2-2